This entry lists 31 T cell receptor beta chains sequenced from one sample in a study of response to subunit inactivated influenza vaccine. MiXCR, run by TCRdb on the RT-PCR reads, gives a single entry per CDR3 protein. This sample yields hundreds of thousands of distinct CDR3 sequences, of which 6.5% to 8% are seen a single time; 10% to 15% belongs to the top ten. The sequencing used PBMCs from blood, collected roughly 24 months after vaccination. The origin of the receptors is a man aged 45 to 70 who received an inactivated influenza vaccine.

This clonotype has a count of ten or more. The chain uses TRBV6-5 and TRBJ1-2; D remains unclear. Germline CDR1 reads MNHEY; CDR2 reads SVGAGI. Trimming took 0 bases from V and 0 from J, leaving 14 bases between them. CDR3 length: 17 residues. CDR3 nucleotide sequence: TGTGCCAGCAGTTACTCGCCCGGGTTCAGAGCTAACTATGGCTACACCTTC. As protein: CASSYSPGFRANYGYTF.

Worth noting for this clonotype: No conserved phenylalanine or tryptophan ends this CDR3, so it is likely a read error. The chain recombines TRBV20-1 with TRBJ2-1; D could derive from TRBD1 or TRBD2 (5 bases each). Germline V CDR1 and CDR2: DFQATT, SNEGSKA (reference sequence). Deletions cut 6 bases from V and 2 bases from J, with 14 bases between. The length of the CDR3 is 14 residues. The CDR3: CSAGQGAAYNEQFL. The CDR3 DNA sequence: TGCAGTGCCGGGCAGGGAGCGGCCTACAATGAGCAGTTCTTA.

This clonotype was recorded a few times. The V and J genes are TRBV7-2 and TRBJ2-1; no firm D call. V lost 5 bases, J lost 6 bases, and 17 bases lay in between. The CDR3 is 15 amino acids. Germline V gene lookup returns CDR1 SGHTA and CDR2 FQGNSA. Here the CDR3 reads CASSPGPIQFNEQFF. The CDR3 nucleotides read TGTGCCAGCAGCCCCGGTCCAATCCAGTTCAATGAGCAGTTCTTC.

The CDR3: CAIRGAGDSPLHF. The CDR3 nucleotides read TGTGCCATCCGGGGCGCCGGGGATTCACCCCTCCACTTT. The chain carries TRBV10-3 and TRBJ1-6; D is possibly TRBD1 (5 bases). Per the germline V gene, CDR1 is ENHRY and CDR2 is SYGVKD. Trimming removed 8 bases at V and 8 bases at J, with 13 bases between. This CDR3 comprises 13 residues.

This clonotype was seen a handful of times. V gene TRBV5-1 combines with J gene TRBJ1-2; TRBD1 matches 8 bases. In germline, CDR1 is SGHRS, CDR2 YFSETQ. The CDR3 is 15 amino acids. With V trimmed by 4 bases and J by 7 bases, 12 bases remained unmatched. For the CDR3, the DNA is TGCGCCAGCAGCCTTACGACAGGGGCCACTATTGGCTACACCTTC. Translated, it gives CASSLTTGATIGYTF.

This clonotype showed up many times. CDR3 nucleotide sequence: TGCAGTGCCTATGGGACTAGCGACTATCACCTCACCGGGGAGCTGTTTTTT. Translated, it gives CSAYGTSDYHLTGELFF. The chain links TRBV20-1 to TRBJ2-2; 10 bases are a match to TRBD2. The CDR3 length is 17 residues. Per the germline V gene, CDR1 is DFQATT and CDR2 is SNEGSKA (reference sequence). After removal of 6 bases from V and 4 bases from J, the junction contained 14 bases not matched to a gene.

This clonotype was detected only a few times. The V and J genes are TRBV5-1 and TRBJ1-4, with D hard to call. The CDR3 totals 16 residues. Trimming shortened V by 4 bases and J by 0 bases, and 13 bases separated the two germline ends. Germline V gene lookup returns CDR1 SGHRS and CDR2 YFSETQ. In DNA form, the CDR3 reads TGCGCCAGCAGCAGGTCCTCCCAAACAACTAATGAAAAACTGTTTTTT. Amino acid sequence: CASSRSSQTTNEKLFF. The full variable domain, in which reference TRBV5-1 and TRBJ1-4 provide the parts outside the CDR3, is KAGVTQTPRYLIKTRGQQVTLSCSPISGHRSVSWYQQTPGQGLQFLFEYFSETQRNKGNFPGRFSGRQFSNSRSEMNVSTLELGDSALYLCASSRSSQTTNEKLFFGSGTQLSVL.

This clonotype was detected ten times or more. A junction boundary mismatches the germline segment, possibly from a read error. This chain joins TRBV5-1 and TRBJ2-3, with 11 bases identical to TRBD2. The germline gives CDR1 SGHRS, CDR2 YFSETQ. This CDR3 has 16 residues. CDR3 bases: TGCGCCAGCACCTTGGGGACTAGCGGAAACACAGATACGCAGTATTTT. Protein product: CASTLGTSGNTDTQYF.

V gene TRBV7-2 combines with J gene TRBJ1-2; 9 bases line up with TRBD1. The CDR3 runs 15 residues. Germline assignment: CDR1 SGHTA and CDR2 FQGNSA. The ends lost 0 bases at V and 8 bases at J; junction bases unmatched: 7. CDR3 nucleotide sequence: TGTGCCAGCAGCTTAGCGCGGGGGACAGGGCAAGGCTACACCTTC. This sequence encodes CASSLARGTGQGYTF.

This sequence joins TRBV6-1 and TRBJ2-3, with TRBD2 identical over 13 bases. The CDR3 runs 16 residues. V lost 6 bases and J lost 4; bases outside the gene matches: 7. The germline V gene encodes CDR1 MNHNS and CDR2 SASEGT. CDR3 in amino acids: CASRATSGGGPDTQYF. The CDR3 DNA follows: TGTGCCAGCAGGGCCACTAGCGGGGGGGGCCCAGATACGCAGTATTTT.

This clonotype came up a few times. The chain couples TRBV6-5 to TRBJ2-5, with 7 bases identical to TRBD1. The germline V gene has CDR1 MNHEY and CDR2 SVGAGI. This CDR3 is built from 13 residues. With 2 bases clipped from V and 5 bases from J, the junction kept 2 bases outside the gene matches. The CDR3 sequence is CASSYKGAETQYF. CDR3 in DNA: TGTGCCAGCAGTTACAAGGGGGCCGAGACCCAGTACTTC.

This clonotype was counted a few times. The gene calls are TRBV7-2 and TRBJ2-5, with D perhaps matching TRBD1 (5 bases). Germline V gene lookup returns CDR1 SGHTA and CDR2 FQGNSA. V lost 1 base to trimming and J lost 2 bases, with 17 bases between them. The CDR3 contains 17 residues. The CDR3 bases are TGTGCCAGCAGCTTAGTCGCCCCACCTGACAGACAAGAGACCCAGTACTTC. It yields the protein CASSLVAPPDRQETQYF.

With regard to this clonotype: This clone may be a read error of a much larger clone one base away. The chain carries TRBV24-1 and TRBJ1-5, with D maybe TRBD1 (5 bases). The CDR3 is made up of 17 amino acids. Per germline, CDR1 KGHDR and CDR2 SFDVKD. V was shortened by 4 bases and J by 5 bases, with 20 bases between the two germline ends. In nucleotides, the CDR3 is TGTGCCACCAGTGACGGGGCCGTCTATGGAGGCGATCAGCCCCAGCATTTT. It encodes CATSDGAVYGGDQPQHF.

A note on this clonotype: Being one base from a much bigger clone, this may be a read error. This chain uses TRBV7-2 with TRBJ1-3, with 9 nucleotides matching TRBD1. CDR1 is SGHTA, CDR2 FQGNSA, per germline. The CDR3 is 14 residues long. The CDR3 spells CPSTGTGTGNTIYF. DNA of the CDR3: TGTCCCAGCACCGGGACAGGGACTGGAAACACCATATATTTT.

V usage is TRBV15 and J usage is TRBJ2-7, with D tentatively TRBD1 (6 bases). Germline V lookup: CDR1 LNHNV, CDR2 YYDKDF (reference sequence). The CDR3 is made up of 14 amino acids. Trimming left V 1 base short and J 4 bases short, with 11 bases between. CDR3 sequence: CATSRAGQIYEQYF. CDR3 DNA: TGTGCCACCAGCAGAGCCGGACAGATATACGAGCAGTACTTC.

This clonotype was detected many times. This chain joins TRBV7-6 and TRBJ2-1; 14 positions match TRBD2. The J segment lost 10 bases and the V segment lost 1 base, leaving 9 bases of the junction unmatched. This CDR3 is built from 17 residues. Germline V gene lookup returns CDR1 SGHVS and CDR2 FNYEAQ. DNA of the CDR3: TGTGCCAGCAGCTTAGGCCGACTAGCGGGAGGGCTAGGGGAGCAGTTCTTC. Amino acids: CASSLGRLAGGLGEQFF.

Written as DNA, the CDR3 is TGTGCCAGCAGCACAGGGGCGCTCTCTGGGGCCAACGTCCTGACTTTC. Its translation: CASSTGALSGANVLTF. V is TRBV28 and J is TRBJ2-6, with 7 nucleotides matching TRBD1. Germline trimming cut 6 bases from V and 0 bases from J; bases unmatched to any gene: 5. This CDR3 contains 16 residues. From germline, CDR1 is MDHEN and CDR2 SYDVKM.

With respect to this clonotype: A single base separates this from a much larger clone, so it may be a read error. The V call is TRBV6-1, the J call TRBJ2-7, with a tentative D call TRBD2 (5 bases). Trimming removed 6 bases at V and 4 bases at J, with 16 bases between. Germline CDR1 MNHNS, CDR2 SASEGT. The CDR3 runs 14 residues. In nucleotides, the CDR3 is TGTGCCAGCAGCCCGGTACGGGGAAGGTACGAGCAGTACTTC. Amino acids: CASSPVRGRYEQYF.

This clonotype was detected a few times. The rearrangement joins TRBV20-1 to TRBJ2-3, with TRBD2 matching 7 bases. Germline V gene lookup returns CDR1 DFQATT and CDR2 SNEGSKA (reference sequence). The length of the CDR3 is 18 residues. The V and J ends lost 3 bases and 2 bases, in that order; junction bases with no gene match: 17. The CDR3 sequence: CSASGGGRAGGHTDTQYF. In nucleotides, the CDR3 is TGCAGTGCTAGCGGGGGAGGGAGGGCCGGCGGACACACAGATACGCAGTATTTT.

The V call is TRBV7-8, the J call TRBJ2-3, with TRBD1 matching 8 bases. Looked up from germline, CDR1 is SGHVS and CDR2 is FQNEAQ. This CDR3 region has 15 residues. The junction had 7 bases not matched to a gene; V was cut back by 5 bases and J by 3 bases. The CDR3 bases are TGTGCCAGCAGCGTCTCAGGGGGCCCAACAGATACGCAGTATTTT. This codes for CASSVSGGPTDTQYF.

The sample holds many counts of this clonotype. The chain couples TRBV10-3 to TRBJ1-4; D might be TRBD1 (5 bases). The germline CDR1 and CDR2 sequences are ENHRY and SYGVKD. V was pared by 10 bases and J by 7 bases, with 16 bases between. The CDR3 has 13 residues. CDR3 sequence reads: CATATAGSEKLFF. CDR3 bases: TGTGCCACCGCGACAGCTGGGAGTGAAAAACTGTTTTTT.

This clonotype was found many times. CDR3 sequence reads: CASSRDTSTEAFF. The CDR3 nucleotides read TGTGCCAGCAGCCGTGACACCAGCACTGAAGCTTTCTTT. The chain couples TRBV6-2 or TRBV6-3 to TRBJ1-1; D call uncertain. V lost 6 bases to trimming and J lost 4 bases, with 12 bases between them. Germline V gene lookup returns CDR1 MNHEY and CDR2 SVGEGT. This CDR3 is built from 13 residues.

This clonotype was detected a few times. The chain combines TRBV7-2 with TRBJ1-1; no firm D call. Trimming removed 2 bases from V and 7 bases from J, with 8 bases in between. CDR3 length: 12 residues. Germline V CDR1 and CDR2: SGHTA, FQGNSA. DNA for the CDR3: TGTGCCAGCAGCTTAAGTGTCGGTGAAGCTTTCTTT. Translation: CASSLSVGEAFF.

The CDR3 region is CASSSPRGSPSSSTDTQYF. The DNA of the CDR3 is TGTGCCAGCAGCTCCCCTCGGGGCTCTCCTTCCTCTAGCACAGATACGCAGTATTTT. The V call is TRBV7-8, the J call TRBJ2-3, with D perhaps assigned TRBD1 or TRBD2 (5 bases each). Germline CDR1 is SGHVS and CDR2 is FQNEAQ. The V and J ends lost 4 bases and 0 bases respectively, with 23 bases between them. This CDR3 has 19 residues. The variable domain in full, with the rest retrieved from reference TRBV7-8 and TRBJ2-3, is GAGVSQSPRYKVAKRGQDVALRCDPISGHVSLFWYQQALGQGPEFLTYFQNEAQLDKSGLPSDRFFAERPEGSVSTLKIQRTQQEDSAVYLCASSSPRGSPSSSTDTQYFGPGTRLTVL.

The chain has TRBV20-1 and TRBJ2-5; TRBD1 is a possible D gene (6 bases). Germline V gene data show CDR1 as DFQATT and CDR2 as SNEGSKA (reference sequence). V lost 3 bases to trimming and J lost 3 bases, with 8 bases between them. CDR3 length: 12 amino acids. The CDR3 bases are TGCAGTGCTAGGGGACAAGAAGAGACCCAGTACTTC. Translated, it gives CSARGQEETQYF.

This clonotype was counted ten times or more. J is TRBJ2-5 and V is TRBV11-2; D is ambiguous. Trimming pared 8 bases from V and 2 bases from J, leaving 9 bases between. The germline CDR1 and CDR2 sequences are SGHAT and FQNNGV. There are 12 residues in the CDR3. The CDR3 sequence is CASRRGQETQYF. As DNA, the CDR3 is TGTGCCAGCCGGAGAGGTCAAGAGACCCAGTACTTC.

This clonotype turned up a few times. The chain is built from TRBV28 and TRBJ2-6; no clear D gene. The V end was cut by 3 bases, the J end by 15 bases, with 12 bases between. Germline CDR1 reads MDHEN; CDR2 reads SYDVKM. CDR3 length: 12 residues. The CDR3 protein is CASSFSGRPLTF. DNA for the CDR3: TGTGCCAGCAGTTTTTCGGGCAGGCCCCTGACTTTC. The complete variable domain, with remaining parts taken from reference TRBV28 and TRBJ2-6, reads DVKVTQSSRYLVKRTGEKVFLECVQDMDHENMFWYRQDPGLGLRLIYFSYDVKMKEKGDIPEGYSVSREKKERFSLILESASTNQTSMYLCASSFSGRPLTFGAGSRLTVL.

The J gene is TRBJ2-3, the V gene TRBV18; 8 positions agree with TRBD1. Losses at the gene ends were 8 bases for V and 3 bases for J; bases not matched to a gene: 7. The CDR3 spans 14 residues. Germline V gene sequence: CDR1 KGHSH, CDR2 LQKENI. The DNA for the CDR3 is TGTGCCAGCAGTTGGACAGGGCATACAGATACGCAGTATTTT. The encoded protein is CASSWTGHTDTQYF.

This clonotype was seen only a few times. The V call is TRBV29-1, the J call TRBJ2-7, with D maybe TRBD1 (7 bases). Germline V lookup: CDR1 SQVTM, CDR2 ANQGSEA. The CDR3 spans 14 residues. V shed 4 bases and J shed 2 bases, with 15 bases lying between them. CDR3 nucleotides: TGCAGCGTTGGGCAGGGGGGATCGGCCTACGAGCAGTACTTC. Encoded protein: CSVGQGGSAYEQYF.

As concerns this clonotype: Being one base from a much bigger clone, this may be a read error. CDR3 residues: CASSRGLAWNTGELFF. The DNA for the CDR3 is TGTGCCAGCAGTCGGGGACTAGCGTGGAACACCGGGGAGCTGTTTTTT. J is TRBJ2-2 and V is TRBV12-3 or TRBV12-4; 10 nucleotides match TRBD2. J lost 1 base, V lost 5 bases, and 4 bases had no gene match. The CDR3 totals 16 residues.

The rearrangement joins TRBV7-9 to TRBJ2-7; D is undetermined. CDR3 length equals 13 residues. V lost 5 bases, J lost 7 bases, and 15 bases lay in between. Looked up from germline, CDR1 is SEHNR and CDR2 is FQNEAQ (reference sequence). The CDR3 protein is CASSQRPVGEQYF. The CDR3 DNA follows: TGTGCCAGCAGCCAGAGACCGGTGGGGGAGCAGTACTTC.